The 28 T cell receptor beta chains listed next were all sequenced from one sample in a study of T cells in women clearing cervical HPV infection. Generated by immunoSEQ multiplex PCR, the TCRdb table keeps only in-frame clones and is missing some. This sample contains about 46,000 clones. The sample comprised blood buffy coat. Receptors were obtained from a woman aged 18 to 75 with a cervical HPV16 infection that either progressed to CIN3+ or cleared (not recorded which).

A word on this clone: The read gets to within 3 residues of the CDR3 end, and the germline J gene fills in the rest. The chain recombines TRBV19 with TRBJ1-1; no reliable D call. CDR3 length: 12 amino acids. Looked up from germline, CDR1 is LNHDA and CDR2 is SQIVND (reference sequence). With 3 bases removed from V and 4 bases from J, the gap between germline ends came to 6 bases. This CDR3 is CASSIGFTEAFF. The covered CDR3 bases are TGTGCCAGTAGTATCGGGTTCACTGAA.

A word on this clone: The read terminates 3 residues before the CDR3 end, so the remaining end is supplied by the germline J gene. V usage is TRBV30 and J usage is TRBJ1-2; TRBD1 aligns across 11 bases. Germline lookup yields CDR1 GTSNPN and CDR2 SVGIG (reference sequence). This CDR3 has 16 amino acids. J lost 1 base, V lost 4 bases, and 8 bases had no gene match. The sequenced part of the CDR3 DNA is TGTGCCTGGAACGTGGACAGGGGGCCTCTTAACTATGGC. Amino acids: CAWNVDRGPLNYG. The full CDR3 reads CAWNVDRGPLNYGYTF.

Turning to this clone: The CDR3 end is not reached by the read, which stops 3 residues before it; the germline J gene fills it in. The chain combines TRBV12-3 or TRBV12-4 with TRBJ2-1; possibly TRBD1 for D (5 bases). The CDR3 has 15 amino acids. V was trimmed by 4 bases and J by 0 bases, leaving 10 bases between them. Partial CDR3 DNA: TGTGCCAGCAGTTCAACAGGTAGCTCCTACAATGAG. It yields the protein CASSSTGSSYNE. The whole CDR3 reads CASSSTGSSYNEQFF.

Concerning this clone: An end of the junction does not agree with germline; a read error may underlie this. Coverage ceases 3 residues before the CDR3 finishes, and the germline J gene fills in the end. The chain joins TRBV7-7 to TRBJ1-2, with 8 positions matching TRBD1. CDR1 is SSHAT and CDR2 is FNYEAQ in the germline V gene (reference sequence). The CDR3 sequence is 14 residues long. CDR3 sequence reads: CASSLIQGAGDYTF. CDR3 bases read: TGTGCTAGCAGCTTAATTCAGGGGGCCGGTGAC.

As to this clone: Sequencing ends 3 residues short of the CDR3 end; the germline J gene provides the rest. This chain links TRBV29-1 with TRBJ1-2; 8 bases line up with TRBD1. The CDR3 is made up of 13 amino acids. The V and J ends lost 7 bases and 1 base, in that order; junction bases with no gene match: 5. Germline V lookup: CDR1 SQVTM, CDR2 ANQGSEA. CDR3 protein: CSGGQGLNYGYTF. The sequenced CDR3 bases are TGCAGCGGTGGACAGGGCCTTAACTATGGC.

CDR3 in amino acids: CASSLWSQLLAGELFF. CDR3 DNA (partial): TGTGCCAGCAGCTTATGGTCACAGCTTCTCGCCGGGGAG. The chain recombines TRBV7-8 with TRBJ2-2; D gene unclear. The CDR3 end falls 3 residues outside the read, so it is completed with the germline J gene. The germline V gene encodes CDR1 SGHVS and CDR2 FQNEAQ. The ends were cut back, 2 bases at V and 6 bases at J, with 16 bases in the middle. This CDR3 is built from 16 residues.

Of note for this clone: The read ends 3 residues before the CDR3 terminus; that terminus is restored from the germline J gene. The chain joins TRBV7-9 to TRBJ2-7, with TRBD2 as a possible D gene (6 bases). Trimming shortened V by 5 bases and J by 2 bases, and 16 bases separated the two germline ends. This CDR3 is built from 15 residues. The germline V gene has CDR1 SEHNR and CDR2 FQNEAQ (reference sequence). Here the CDR3 reads CASSPSGTQTYEQYF. CDR3 DNA, as far as it was read: TGTGCCAGCAGCCCTTCCGGGACTCAAACCTACGAG.

As regards this clone: The read terminates 3 residues ahead of where the CDR3 ends, so the germline J gene completes it. The gene calls are TRBV19 and TRBJ2-3; the D is unclear. The CDR3 is 13 residues long. Looked up from germline, CDR1 is LNHDA and CDR2 is SQIVND (reference sequence). Trimming pared 4 bases from V and 5 bases from J, leaving 10 bases between. CDR3 DNA, as far as it was read: TGTGCCAGTAGTACAAACTATCAAGATACG. Protein product: CASSTNYQDT. The entire CDR3 is CASSTNYQDTQYF.

On this clone: The CDR3 is cut off 3 residues early in the read; its end comes from the germline J gene. The chain is built from TRBV19 and TRBJ2-3, with D maybe TRBD1 (5 bases). V was pared by 3 bases and J by 5 bases, with 12 bases between. The CDR3 sequence is 14 residues long. From germline, CDR1 is LNHDA and CDR2 SQIVND (reference sequence). The CDR3 bases that were read are TGTGCCAGTAGTATCGGGCTTCAGGGAGATACG. It encodes CASSIGLQGDT. In full, the CDR3 reads CASSIGLQGDTQYF. Supplemented by reference TRBV19 and TRBJ2-3, the full variable domain reads DGGITQSPKYLFRKEGQNVTLSCEQNLNHDAMYWYRQDPGQGLRLIYYSQIVNDFQKGDIAEGYSVSREKKESFPLTVTSAQKNPTAFYLCASSIGLQGDTQYFGPGTRLTVL.

Concerning this clone itself: The read halts 3 residues ahead of the CDR3 end, with the missing end drawn from the germline J gene. V usage is TRBV20-1 and J usage is TRBJ2-5, with D tentatively TRBD2 (5 bases). Germline values: CDR1 DFQATT, CDR2 SNEGSKA (reference sequence). V was clipped by 6 bases and J by 1 base, with 21 bases between them. This CDR3 contains 16 residues. CDR3 sequence: CSASPLRSEGQETQYF. The sequenced part of the CDR3 DNA is TGCAGTGCCAGTCCGTTACGAAGTGAGGGCCAAGAGACC.

With respect to this clone: Read sequence stops 3 residues before the CDR3 end, and the germline J gene provides the missing end. V usage is TRBV23-1 and J usage is TRBJ2-1, with D perhaps matching TRBD1 (5 bases). TRBV23-1 is treated as an ORF (open reading frame) with a function not yet certain. The CDR3 extends over 17 amino acids. Trimming pared 4 bases from V and 5 bases from J, leaving 21 bases between. The CDR3 DNA, read in part, is TGCGCCAGCAGTCCGGCCAGGGCTGCTTATACCGACAATGAG. Translating it yields CASSPARAAYTDNE. The full CDR3 protein reads CASSPARAAYTDNEQFF.

In regard to this clone: The read ends 3 residues before the CDR3 terminus; that terminus is restored from the germline J gene. The V call is TRBV5-1, the J call TRBJ2-7; 8 bases align to TRBD2. V lost 0 bases to trimming and J lost 2 bases; unmatched junction nucleotides: 1. Germline V gene sequence: CDR1 SGHRS, CDR2 YFSETQ. The CDR3 length is 14 residues. CDR3 DNA, as far as it was read: TGCGCCAGCAGCTTGGGCGGGAGGACCTACGAG. Protein sequence: CASSLGGRTYE. The whole CDR3 protein is CASSLGGRTYEQYF.

Turning to this clone: The read ends 3 residues early relative to the CDR3; the germline J gene fills the gap. The gene calls are TRBV5-1 and TRBJ2-5; D unresolved. Germline V CDR1 and CDR2: SGHRS, YFSETQ. V was cut by 4 bases and J by 2 bases, with 6 bases left in between. CDR3 length equals 12 residues. The CDR3 bases that were read are TGCGCCAGCAGCCGGGTACAAGAGACC. Amino acid sequence: CASSRVQET. The whole CDR3 sequence is CASSRVQETQYF.

Points on this clone: The CDR3 end falls 3 residues outside the read, so it is completed with the germline J gene. The chain couples TRBV29-1 to TRBJ2-1, with 15 positions matching TRBD2. This CDR3 is 15 amino acids long. Germline V CDR1 and CDR2: SQVTM, ANQGSEA. The V segment lost 7 bases and the J segment 4 bases; nucleotides outside the gene matches: 5. The CDR3 here is CSGRTSGGGYNEQFF. The sequenced CDR3 bases are TGCAGCGGGCGGACTAGCGGGGGGGGTTACAATGAG.

With respect to this clone: The CDR3 is cut off 3 residues early in the read; its end comes from the germline J gene. V gene TRBV20-1 combines with J gene TRBJ2-1; 9 bases map to TRBD2. This CDR3 is 13 amino acids long. After removal of 6 bases from V and 4 bases from J, the junction contained 4 bases not matched to a gene. Germline V gives CDR1 DFQATT, CDR2 SNEGSKA (reference sequence). CDR3 protein: CSAWSGGYNEQFF. The DNA read from the CDR3 is TGCAGTGCATGGAGCGGGGGGTACAATGAG.

About this clone itself: Relative to the germline gene, one junction end is altered; a read error may explain this. The read is 3 residues too short to cover the CDR3 end, so that end is filled in from the germline J gene. This sequence joins TRBV29-1 and TRBJ2-3; 7 bases are a match to TRBD1. Germline values: CDR1 SQVTM, CDR2 ANQGSEA. This CDR3 has 11 amino acids. Here the CDR3 reads CSSTGAETQYF. CDR3 bases read: TGCAGCTCTACAGGGGCAGAGACG.

About this clone: The observed sequence ends 3 residues before the CDR3 terminus, with the missing tail filled in from the germline J gene. The chain recombines TRBV5-1 with TRBJ2-2; 8 bases align to TRBD2. Unmatched junction bases numbered 13, after V lost 0 bases and J lost 6 bases. This CDR3 region has 18 residues. CDR1 SGHRS and CDR2 YFSETQ come from the germline V gene. CDR3 region: CASSLAGTASGGAGELFF. The CDR3 DNA, read in part, is TGCGCCAGCAGCTTGGCCGGTACGGCCAGCGGGGGCGCCGGGGAG.

As concerns this clone: The read stops 3 residues short of the end of the CDR3; the missing end is completed from the germline J gene. This chain connects TRBV7-2 to TRBJ2-1; a weak D match, TRBD2 (5 bases). The CDR3 is 15 residues long. CDR1 and CDR2 from the germline V gene are SGHTA and FQGNSA. Trimming left V 7 bases short and J 0 bases short, with 13 bases between. CDR3 amino acids: CASNAAVGSYNEQFF. The DNA read from the CDR3 is TGTGCCAGCAATGCAGCGGTTGGCTCCTACAATGAG. Filled out from reference TRBV7-2 and TRBJ2-1, the complete variable domain reads GAGVSQSPSNKVTEKGKDVELRCDPISGHTALYWYRQSLGQGLEFLIYFQGNSAPDKSGLPSDRFSAERTGGSVSTLTIQRTQQEDSAVYLCASNAAVGSYNEQFFGPGTRLTVL.

As regards this clone: Coverage ceases 3 residues before the CDR3 finishes, and the germline J gene fills in the end. The chain uses TRBV28 and TRBJ2-7, with a weak D call TRBD1 (5 bases). The CDR3 runs to 14 residues. CDR1 is MDHEN and CDR2 is SYDVKM in the germline V gene. Trimming took 2 bases from V and 4 from J, leaving 12 bases between them. The CDR3 sequence: CASSLLGPVYEQYF. The covered CDR3 bases are TGTGCCAGCAGTTTACTGGGGCCAGTATACGAG.

Comments on this clone: Compared with germline, one end of the junction differs, possibly owing to a read error. From the germline J gene comes the end of the CDR3, since the read stops 3 residues before it. Other DNA sequences within the sample encode an identical CDR3. The chain joins TRBV7-9 to TRBJ1-3; possibly TRBD1 for D (6 bases). Germline V gives CDR1 SEHNR, CDR2 FQNEAQ (reference sequence). The CDR3 sequence is 12 residues long. CDR3 DNA, as far as it was read: TGTGCCAGCAGCCCGACAGGAAACACA. Translated: CASSPTGNT. The CDR3 as a whole reads CASSPTGNTIYF. The full variable domain, completed using reference TRBV7-9 and TRBJ1-3, is DTGVSQNPRHKITKRGQNVTFRCDPISEHNRLYWYRQTLGQGPEFLTYFQNEAQLEKSRLLSDRFSAERPKGSFSTLEIQRTEQGDSAMYLCASSPTGNTIYFGEGSWLTVV.

As to this clone: The read finishes 3 residues shy of the CDR3 end, and the germline J gene is used to complete it. The J gene is TRBJ1-6, the V gene TRBV19; D is unresolved. The CDR3 totals 14 residues. Trimming left V 3 bases short and J 4 bases short, with 7 bases between. Germline-derived CDR1 and CDR2 are LNHDA and SQIVND (reference sequence). The sequenced part of the CDR3 DNA is TGTGCCAGTAGTATTTACGGTTATAATTCACCC. Its translation is CASSIYGYNSP. The full-length CDR3 reads as CASSIYGYNSPLHF.

Regarding this clone: Read coverage stops 3 residues before the CDR3 terminus; the germline J gene supplies the remainder. V is TRBV30 and J is TRBJ2-5; D ambiguous. The CDR3 spans 11 residues. Germline CDR1 and CDR2: GTSNPN and SVGIG (reference sequence). V was cut by 0 bases and J by 7 bases, with 6 bases left in between. CDR3 DNA (partial): TGTGCCTGGAGTGTAACCGGGACC. Translating gives CAWSVTGT. The entire CDR3 protein reads CAWSVTGTQYF.

A word on this clone: The read comes to an end 3 residues before the CDR3 does, leaving the germline J gene to fill in the end. This chain joins TRBV7-8 and TRBJ1-5; D is unresolved. Deletions cut 2 bases from V and 6 bases from J, with 11 bases between. The CDR3 has 14 residues. Germline assignment: CDR1 SGHVS and CDR2 FQNEAQ. Partial CDR3 DNA: TGTGCCAGCAGCTTAACGTCAGGCCCTCAGCCC. It yields the protein CASSLTSGPQP. The whole CDR3 protein reads CASSLTSGPQPQHF.

Concerning this clone itself: Read sequence stops 3 residues before the CDR3 end, and the germline J gene provides the missing end. J is TRBJ1-4 and V is TRBV30, with a tentative D call TRBD1 (5 bases). CDR3 length: 13 amino acids. The germline gives CDR1 GTSNPN, CDR2 SVGIG (reference sequence). CDR3 DNA (partial): TGTGCCTGGAGTGCAGGGAATAATTCACCA. Translating it yields CAWSAGNNSP. The whole CDR3 sequence is CAWSAGNNSPLFF. The entire variable domain, with the rest obtained from reference TRBV30 and TRBJ1-4, is as follows: SQTIHQWPATLVQPVGSPLSLECTVEGTSNPNLYWYRQAAGRGLQLLFYSVGIGQISSEVPQNLSASRPQDRQFILSSKKLLLSDSGFYLCAWSAGNNSPLFFGSGTQLSVL.

About this clone: Read data end 3 residues before the CDR3 end; the end is taken from the germline J gene. The chain employs TRBV2 and TRBJ2-2; D is uncertain. CDR1 is SNHLY, CDR2 FYNNEI, per germline. This CDR3 is built from 16 residues. The CDR3 loop reads CASRKLQSSYNSPLFF. Partial CDR3 DNA: TGTGCCAGCAGGAAACTGCAAAGCTCCTATAATTCACCG.

Remarks on this clone: The read gets to within 3 residues of the CDR3 end, and the germline J gene fills in the rest. The chain is built from TRBV7-8 and TRBJ2-5, with TRBD2 matching over 9 bases. CDR3 length equals 16 residues. Germline lookup yields CDR1 SGHVS and CDR2 FQNEAQ. V dropped 5 bases and J dropped 6; count of bases not matched to a gene: 13. CDR3 sequence: CASSRAGGPVRQTQYF. Partial CDR3 DNA: TGTGCCAGCAGCCGTGCGGGGGGGCCGGTGAGGCAGACC.

About this clone itself: The read falls 3 residues short of the CDR3 end, and the missing part is taken from the germline J gene. This rearrangement joins TRBV5-4 to TRBJ2-3; perhaps TRBD1 as D (7 bases). V lost 4 bases and J 5 bases, leaving 14 bases between the germline ends. The CDR3 consists of 14 residues. The germline V gene has CDR1 SGHNT and CDR2 YYREEE (reference sequence). This CDR3 reads CASSRRGEVDTQYF. The CDR3 bases that were read are TGTGCCAGCAGCCGCAGGGGGGAGGTAGATACG.

In regard to this clone: The missing CDR3 end, 3 residues past where the read stops, is filled in from the germline J gene. The V and J genes are TRBV18 and TRBJ2-5; the D gene is possibly TRBD2 (5 bases). Trimming removed 3 bases from V and 5 bases from J, with 10 bases in between. The length of the CDR3 is 13 residues. In germline, CDR1 is KGHSH, CDR2 LQKENI. The CDR3 is CASSPLRAETQYF. The sequenced CDR3 bases are TGTGCCAGCTCACCCCTGAGGGCCGAGACC.